These T cell receptor beta chains were read from a single sample in a study of CD8 T cells in Susac syndrome. Using its own MiXCR run on the immunoSEQ multiplex PCR reads, TCRdb lists one record per CDR3 protein. The sample records about 250,000 distinct CDR3 sequences, around 93% being singletons. Material for sequencing was CD4+ T cells from PBMCs. These TCRs come from a human donor with multiple sclerosis. Each CDR3 is given with its conserved first and last residue. Each record gives: D gene, V gene, J gene, clone size, CDR3 protein, CDR3 DNA. D genes are given only for firm matches. Size values are once, few and many counts, or a class for expanded clones, and some rows have none.

D gene: .; V gene: TRBV2; J gene: TRBJ2-1; clone size: .; CDR3 protein: CASTPSGLLGNEQFF; CDR3 DNA: TGTGCCAGCACACCCTCGGGACTGCTTGGCAATGAGCAGTTCTTC
D gene: .; V gene: TRBV6-1; J gene: TRBJ1-5; clone size: .; CDR3 protein: CASSEGVPRNQPQHF; CDR3 DNA: TGTGCCAGCAGTGAAGGGGTTCCCCGCAATCAGCCCCAGCATTTT
D gene: .; V gene: TRBV27; J gene: TRBJ2-3; clone size: .; CDR3 protein: CASSPAERTDTQYF; CDR3 DNA: TGTGCCAGCAGTCCCGCTGAGAGGACAGATACGCAGTATTTT
D gene: .; V gene: TRBV29-1; J gene: TRBJ1-1; clone size: once; CDR3 protein: CSVGRMGNTEAFF; CDR3 DNA: TGCAGCGTTGGCAGAATGGGGAACACTGAAGCTTTCTTT
D gene: .; V gene: TRBV5-1; J gene: TRBJ1-2; clone size: .; CDR3 protein: CASSLVGDYGYTF; CDR3 DNA: TGCGCCAGCAGCTTGGTCGGAGACTATGGCTACACCTTC
D gene: .; V gene: TRBV10-3; J gene: TRBJ2-5; clone size: .; CDR3 protein: CAISESLLTEQETQYF; CDR3 DNA: TGTGCCATCAGTGAGTCGCTTCTGACAGAACAAGAGACCCAGTACTTC
D gene: .; V gene: TRBV30; J gene: TRBJ1-6; clone size: .; CDR3 protein: CAWKADGNSPLHF; CDR3 DNA: TGTGCCTGGAAGGCCGACGGCAATTCACCCCTCCACTTT
D gene: .; V gene: TRBV5-4; J gene: TRBJ1-4; clone size: .; CDR3 protein: CASSSGARQDLFF; CDR3 DNA: TGTGCCAGCAGCTCCGGCGCCCGACAGGATCTGTTTTTT
D gene: .; V gene: TRBV12-3/TRBV12-4; J gene: TRBJ2-1; clone size: .; CDR3 protein: CASSLRGEWGEQFF; CDR3 DNA: TGTGCCAGCAGTTTAAGGGGGGAGTGGGGTGAGCAGTTCTTC
D gene: TRBD1; V gene: TRBV19; J gene: TRBJ1-6; clone size: .; CDR3 protein: CASSPRDRADNSPLHF; CDR3 DNA: TGTGCCAGTAGTCCAAGGGACAGGGCGGATAATTCACCCCTCCACTTT
D gene: .; V gene: TRBV25-1; J gene: TRBJ1-1; clone size: .; CDR3 protein: CASSGTPTGHRPRSGRTEAFF; CDR3 DNA: TGTGCCAGCAGTGGAACTCCCACTGGGCATCGCCCCCGATCGGGGAGGACTGAAGCTTTCTTT
D gene: .; V gene: TRBV7-9; J gene: TRBJ1-2; clone size: .; CDR3 protein: CASRQGADYYGYTF; CDR3 DNA: TGTGCCAGTAGGCAGGGAGCCGACTACTATGGCTACACCTTC
D gene: .; V gene: TRBV12-3/TRBV12-4; J gene: TRBJ2-6; clone size: .; CDR3 protein: CASRLGNSGANVLTF; CDR3 DNA: TGTGCCAGCAGATTAGGAAACTCTGGGGCCAACGTCCTGACTTTC
D gene: .; V gene: TRBV12-3/TRBV12-4; J gene: TRBJ1-5; clone size: .; CDR3 protein: CASSFQGRKQPQHF; CDR3 DNA: TGTGCCAGCAGTTTTCAGGGTCGAAAACAGCCCCAGCATTTT
D gene: .; V gene: TRBV30; J gene: TRBJ2-7; clone size: .; CDR3 protein: CAWGQNHEQYF; CDR3 DNA: TGTGCCTGGGGACAGAATCACGAGCAGTACTTC
D gene: TRBD2; V gene: TRBV3-1; J gene: TRBJ2-2; clone size: .; CDR3 protein: CASSQAGLAGNTGELFF; CDR3 DNA: TGTGCCAGCAGCCAAGCCGGGCTAGCGGGGAACACCGGGGAGCTGTTTTTT
D gene: .; V gene: TRBV9; J gene: TRBJ2-2; clone size: .; CDR3 protein: CASSVVRSTNTGELFF; CDR3 DNA: TGTGCCAGCAGCGTAGTGAGGTCTACGAACACCGGGGAGCTGTTTTTT
D gene: TRBD2; V gene: TRBV20-1; J gene: TRBJ2-1; clone size: .; CDR3 protein: CSAPPTSGSYNEQFF; CDR3 DNA: TGCAGTGCGCCCCCTACTAGCGGGAGTTACAATGAGCAGTTCTTC
D gene: .; V gene: TRBV19; J gene: TRBJ1-6; clone size: .; CDR3 protein: CASRNLGQPERRSPLHF; CDR3 DNA: TGTGCCAGTAGGAACTTGGGGCAACCGGAAAGGCGTTCACCCCTCCACTTT
D gene: TRBD2; V gene: TRBV19; J gene: TRBJ2-1; clone size: .; CDR3 protein: CASSIELADLSYNEQFF; CDR3 DNA: TGTGCCAGTAGTATAGAACTAGCGGACCTCTCCTACAATGAGCAGTTCTTC
D gene: TRBD2; V gene: TRBV7-8; J gene: TRBJ2-7; clone size: .; CDR3 protein: CASSWGTGGYEQYF; CDR3 DNA: TGTGCCAGCAGCTGGGGAACGGGGGGATACGAGCAGTACTTC
D gene: .; V gene: TRBV30; J gene: TRBJ2-5; clone size: .; CDR3 protein: CAWSGTDLQETQYF; CDR3 DNA: TGTGCCTGGAGCGGGACCGACCTCCAAGAGACCCAGTACTTC
D gene: TRBD1; V gene: TRBV20-1; J gene: TRBJ2-7; clone size: .; CDR3 protein: CSARDRIYEQYF; CDR3 DNA: TGCAGTGCTAGGGACAGGATCTACGAGCAGTACTTC
D gene: .; V gene: TRBV9; J gene: TRBJ1-4; clone size: .; CDR3 protein: CASSVDWTNEKLFF; CDR3 DNA: TGTGCCAGCAGCGTAGACTGGACAAATGAAAAACTGTTTTTT
D gene: .; V gene: TRBV12-3/TRBV12-4; J gene: TRBJ2-5; clone size: .; CDR3 protein: CATSIREETQYF; CDR3 DNA: TGTGCCACCTCAATCAGGGAAGAGACCCAGTACTTC